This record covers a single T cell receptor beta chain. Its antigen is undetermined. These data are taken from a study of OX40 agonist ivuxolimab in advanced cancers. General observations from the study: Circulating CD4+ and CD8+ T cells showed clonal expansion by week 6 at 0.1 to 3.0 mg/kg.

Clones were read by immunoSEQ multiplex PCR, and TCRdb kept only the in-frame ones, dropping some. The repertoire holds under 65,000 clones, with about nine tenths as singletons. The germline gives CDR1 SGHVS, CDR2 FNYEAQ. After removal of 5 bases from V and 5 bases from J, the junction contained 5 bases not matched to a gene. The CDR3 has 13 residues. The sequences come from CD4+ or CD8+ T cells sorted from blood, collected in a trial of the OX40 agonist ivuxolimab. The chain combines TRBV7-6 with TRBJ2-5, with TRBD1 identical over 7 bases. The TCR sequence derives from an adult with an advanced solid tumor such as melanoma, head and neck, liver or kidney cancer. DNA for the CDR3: TGTGCCAGCAGCCTTACAGGGGAGGAGACCCAGTACTTC. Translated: CASSLTGEETQYF.